The 17 T cell receptor beta chains below come from one sample, sequenced in a study of T cell changes during pregnancy in multiple sclerosis. Assay: immunoSEQ multiplex PCR; the TCRdb copy retains only in-frame clones and omits some. The sample comprises fewer than 150,000 clones, around 97% of which are singletons, and about 0.42% rests with the top ten. This sample comprised peripheral blood, obtained after pregnancy. These receptors all come from a female donor with multiple sclerosis, enrolled in a pregnancy study.

This sequence joins TRBV2 and TRBJ2-1, with TRBD1 as a possible D gene (6 bases). This CDR3 has 14 amino acids. CDR1 is SNHLY, CDR2 FYNNEI, per germline. The ends were cut back, 3 bases at V and 4 bases at J, with 10 bases in the middle. CDR3 nucleotide sequence: TGTGCCAGCAGTGAGCAGGGGCTATACAATGAGCAGTTCTTC. This sequence encodes CASSEQGLYNEQFF.

As for this clone: Its ends do not fully match the called genes, so a read error is possible. The chain couples TRBV7-9 to TRBJ2-3, with 8 bases matching TRBD2. The V gene's germline CDR1 is SEHNR and CDR2 FQNEAQ (reference sequence). The CDR3 covers 16 residues. The CDR3 here is CSSSPSLAGHTDTQYF. The CDR3 region has the DNA TGTTCCAGCAGCCCGTCGCTAGCGGGCCACACAGATACGCAGTATTTT.

V is TRBV25-1 and J is TRBJ1-2; no firm D call. CDR3 length: 13 residues. Germline V gives CDR1 MGHDK, CDR2 SYGVNS. V was pared by 5 bases and J by 9 bases, with 16 bases between. The CDR3 loop reads CASSLGRGWSYTF. The CDR3 region has the DNA TGTGCCAGCAGTTTAGGGAGAGGCTGGAGCTACACCTTC.

The rearrangement joins TRBV6-1 to TRBJ2-3; 8 bases map to TRBD2. CDR3 length: 16 residues. Per germline, CDR1 MNHNS and CDR2 SASEGT. Trimming at V came to 4 bases and at J to 2 bases, leaving 8 bases not matched to a gene. DNA for the CDR3: TGTGCCAGCAGTGCCACTAGCGGAGCCCTCACAGATACGCAGTATTTT. This gives the protein CASSATSGALTDTQYF.

The gene calls are TRBV15 and TRBJ2-7, with D hard to call. Trimming took off 0 bases at V and 6 bases at J, with 12 bases between the two ends. The CDR3 consists of 14 residues. Germline V gives CDR1 LNHNV, CDR2 YYDKDF (reference sequence). Here the CDR3 DNA reads TGTGCCACCAGCAGAGAACCGGCTAGTAGCGAGCAGTACTTC. Amino acid sequence: CATSREPASSEQYF.

This chain links TRBV6-5 with TRBJ2-2; TRBD1 aligns across 7 bases. J was trimmed by 4 bases and V by 7 bases; bases with no gene match: 6. Germline CDR1 and CDR2: MNHEY and SVGAGI. The CDR3 totals 14 residues. The CDR3 coding sequence is TGTGCCAGCACCAAACAGGGGACCACCGGGGAGCTGTTTTTT. As protein: CASTKQGTTGELFF.

This chain connects TRBV7-9 to TRBJ2-1; 9 bases fit TRBD2. From germline, CDR1 is SEHNR and CDR2 FQNEAQ (reference sequence). CDR3 length: 17 residues. V was clipped by 3 bases and J by 9 bases; unmatched bases: 15. CDR3 DNA sequence: TGTGCCAGCAGCTTCTCATCCTCCCAGATAGCGGGAGCTGAGCAGTTCTTC. Its protein product is CASSFSSSQIAGAEQFF.

The chain carries TRBV14 and TRBJ2-3, with TRBD2 identical over 12 bases. Germline CDR1 is SGHDN and CDR2 is FVKESK. J gave up 4 bases and V 0 bases, and 2 bases lay outside the gene matches. The CDR3 has 16 amino acids. The chain's CDR3 is CASSQELAGGADTQYF. The CDR3 DNA follows: TGTGCCAGCAGCCAAGAGCTAGCGGGAGGGGCAGATACGCAGTATTTT.

The genes are TRBV6-1 and TRBJ2-7; TRBD2 might be the D (5 bases). Germline CDR1 is MNHNS and CDR2 is SASEGT. The V gene lost 1 base and the J gene lost 4 bases, with 14 bases spanning the gap. There are 15 residues in the CDR3. CDR3 in DNA: TGTGCCAGCAGTGAAGGGACTCTCCAATCTTACGAGCAGTACTTC. It translates to CASSEGTLQSYEQYF.

This clone came up once. The chain combines TRBV28 with TRBJ1-5; no definite D call. This CDR3 is 16 amino acids long. The germline V and J ends were trimmed by 6 bases and 1 base, with 16 bases remaining between them. Germline loops: CDR1 MDHEN, CDR2 SYDVKM. This CDR3 reads CASRVGRLISNQPQHF. CDR3 bases: TGTGCCAGCAGGGTCGGGAGGCTTATCAGCAATCAGCCCCAGCATTTT.

The V and J genes are TRBV9 and TRBJ2-1; TRBD1 might be the D (5 bases). Germline CDR1 SGDLS, CDR2 YYNGEE. The V end was cut by 3 bases, the J end by 5 bases, with 6 bases between. There are 12 residues in the CDR3. In DNA form, the CDR3 reads TGTGCCAGCAGCGCCAGGGACAATGAGCAGTTCTTC. Protein: CASSARDNEQFF.

This clone was counted a single time. V gene TRBV11-1 combines with J gene TRBJ1-1; 10 bases align to TRBD1. The germline gives CDR1 SGHAT, CDR2 FQDESV (reference sequence). The ends lost 5 bases at V and 5 bases at J; junction bases unmatched: 2. This CDR3 spans 13 amino acids. CDR3 in DNA: TGTGCCAGCAGCAAGGACAGGGGGACTGAAGCTTTCTTT. This codes for CASSKDRGTEAFF.

A single count supports this clone. This chain joins TRBV11-2 and TRBJ2-1; maybe TRBD1 (5 bases). The V and J ends lost 4 bases and 3 bases respectively, with 10 bases between them. The CDR3 loop spans 14 amino acids. Germline values: CDR1 SGHAT, CDR2 FQNNGV. The CDR3: CASSSAGLYNEQFF. The CDR3 nucleotides are TGTGCCAGCAGCTCGGCAGGGCTCTACAATGAGCAGTTCTTC.

The chain uses TRBV28 and TRBJ1-4; D remains ambiguous. The CDR3 totals 14 residues. Deletions cut 6 bases from V and 8 bases from J, with 16 bases between. CDR1 and CDR2 from the germline V gene are MDHEN and SYDVKM. CDR3 region: CASRWGGRSEKLFF. For the CDR3, the DNA is TGTGCCAGCAGGTGGGGTGGGAGGTCGGAAAAACTGTTTTTT.

This rearrangement joins TRBV27 to TRBJ2-5; D is possibly TRBD1 (5 bases). Per the germline V gene, CDR1 is MNHEY and CDR2 is SMNVEV (reference sequence). CDR3 length: 15 residues. Trimming removed 3 bases from V and 5 bases from J, with 16 bases in between. Written as DNA, the CDR3 is TGTGCCAGCAGTTTGGGCCTAGGGGTGCCGGAGACCCAGTACTTC. Translation: CASSLGLGVPETQYF.

This sequence joins TRBV19 and TRBJ2-5, with TRBD2 matching over 10 bases. CDR3 size: 16 residues. J lost 6 bases, V lost 5 bases, and 12 bases had no gene match. The germline V gene has CDR1 LNHDA and CDR2 SQIVND (reference sequence). CDR3 amino acids: CASSPAVAGGPKTQYF. The CDR3 nucleotides read TGTGCCAGTAGTCCGGCGGTAGCGGGAGGCCCGAAGACCCAGTACTTC.

This sequence joins TRBV28 and TRBJ2-3; tentative D call: TRBD2 (5 bases). V gave up 8 bases and J gave up 2 bases, with 14 bases separating them. The CDR3 is made up of 14 amino acids. Germline CDR1 is MDHEN and CDR2 is SYDVKM. CDR3 residues: CASSSVGNTDTQYF. CDR3 nucleotide sequence: TGTGCCAGCTCAAGTGTCGGGAACACAGATACGCAGTATTTT. Full variable domain (outside the CDR3, taken from reference TRBV28 and TRBJ2-3): DVKVTQSSRYLVKRTGEKVFLECVQDMDHENMFWYRQDPGLGLRLIYFSYDVKMKEKGDIPEGYSVSREKKERFSLILESASTNQTSMYLCASSSVGNTDTQYFGPGTRLTVL.